A single sample is the source of the 14 T cell receptor beta chains below, sequenced in a study of cytomegalovirus exposure and HLA in healthy donors. PCR used 60 Vbeta primers and 13 Jbeta primers. Repertoires were generated with immunoSEQ multiplex PCR, while TCRdb's copy carries only in-frame clones and drops some. This sample yields some 110,000 clones, of which over 60% are seen a single time; 5.8% belongs to the top ten. What was sequenced was PBMCs. The receptors derive from a man aged 60 to 75 in good health and CMV-seropositive.

A note on this clone: In the same sample, other DNA sequences code for this CDR3. CDR3 DNA sequence: TGCAGCGTTGAAGGGTCCCGGGGAAACATTCAGTACTTC. This codes for CSVEGSRGNIQYF. The chain combines TRBV29-1 with TRBJ2-4, with a possible D match to TRBD2 (5 bases). CDR1 SQVTM and CDR2 ANQGSEA come from the germline V gene. CDR3 length: 13 amino acids. The V end lost 1 base, the J end lost 6 bases, and 10 bases lay between the germline ends.

This rearrangement joins TRBV12-5 to TRBJ2-2; perhaps TRBD1 as D (6 bases). In germline, CDR1 is LGHNT, CDR2 FRNRAP. V was shortened by 5 bases and J by 8 bases, with 18 bases between the two germline ends. The CDR3 has 15 amino acids. CDR3 residues: CASGLDRLYSGELFF. The CDR3 DNA reads as TGTGCTAGTGGTCTGGACAGATTGTACTCGGGGGAGCTGTTTTTT.

V is TRBV18 and J is TRBJ2-3; 10 nucleotides match TRBD2. J was trimmed by 6 bases and V by 5 bases; bases with no gene match: 11. Germline V gives CDR1 KGHSH, CDR2 LQKENI. This CDR3 has 16 amino acids. In DNA form, the CDR3 reads TGTGCCAGCTCATCATTAACTAGCGGGGCGACGGATACGCAGTATTTT. As protein: CASSSLTSGATDTQYF.

The V and J genes are TRBV6-1 and TRBJ1-1; perhaps TRBD1 as D (6 bases). V lost 6 bases and J 0 bases, leaving 8 bases between the germline ends. Germline V lookup: CDR1 MNHNS, CDR2 SASEGT. The CDR3 is made up of 13 amino acids. The CDR3 nucleotides are TGTGCCAGCAGAGGGGGAATGAACACTGAAGCTTTCTTT. Residues: CASRGGMNTEAFF.

This clone has a handful of counts. The chain links TRBV6-5 to TRBJ1-1, with D possibly matching TRBD1 (6 bases). Germline assignment: CDR1 MNHEY and CDR2 SVGAGI. V was trimmed by 4 bases and J by 5 bases, leaving 14 bases between them. This CDR3 region has 14 residues. The CDR3 region is CASSSGTGRTEAFF. In DNA form, the CDR3 reads TGTGCCAGCAGTTCCGGAACAGGGAGAACTGAAGCTTTCTTT.

The chain recombines TRBV6-1 with TRBJ1-5; 9 positions agree with TRBD1. Germline CDR1 and CDR2: MNHNS and SASEGT. The CDR3 spans 14 residues. Trimming cost V 5 bases and J 6 bases; bases outside gene matches: 5. DNA for the CDR3: TGTGCCAGCAGTCCCCGGGACAGGGCTCAGCCCCAGCATTTT. Protein sequence: CASSPRDRAQPQHF.

The rearrangement links TRBV19 to TRBJ2-5; TRBD1 agrees at 9 bases. There are 12 residues in the CDR3. Germline lookup yields CDR1 LNHDA and CDR2 SQIVND (reference sequence). With V trimmed by 1 base and J by 13 bases, 4 bases remained unmatched. CDR3 protein: CASSIVGQGLYF. The CDR3 DNA sequence: TGTGCCAGTAGTATAGTGGGACAGGGCTTGTACTTC. Based on the CDR3 plus reference TRBV19 and TRBJ2-5, the full variable domain is DGGITQSPKYLFRKEGQNVTLSCEQNLNHDAMYWYRQDPGQGLRLIYYSQIVNDFQKGDIAEGYSVSREKKESFPLTVTSAQKNPTAFYLCASSIVGQGLYFGPGTRLLVL.

The chain has TRBV5-1 and TRBJ2-2, with 7 bases lining up with TRBD1. The CDR3 runs to 15 residues. The ends lost 0 bases at V and 5 bases at J; junction bases unmatched: 4. Looked up from germline, CDR1 is SGHRS and CDR2 is YFSETQ. CDR3 amino acids: CASSLGGTVTGELFF. The CDR3 bases are TGCGCCAGCAGCTTGGGAGGGACAGTTACCGGGGAGCTGTTTTTT.

The count of this clone is one. The CDR3 region has the DNA TGTGCCAGCAGCGTAGCCGCCGGGGGGGCGACAGGGGAGCTGTTTTTT. This gives the protein CASSVAAGGATGELFF. The genes are TRBV9 and TRBJ2-2; 8 nucleotides match TRBD2. The CDR3 length is 16 residues. With V trimmed by 0 bases and J by 8 bases, 9 bases remained unmatched. Germline CDR1 reads SGDLS; CDR2 reads YYNGEE.

This clone was observed a handful of times. The rearrangement uses TRBV10-2 and TRBJ1-1, with D unresolved. The CDR3 loop spans 12 amino acids. Germline CDR1 and CDR2: WSHSY and SAAADI. Trimming cost V 5 bases and J 1 base, with 5 bases left between them. CDR3 DNA: TGCGCCAGCAGTCGACAGAACACTGAAGCTTTCTTT. Its translation: CASSRQNTEAFF.

The CDR3 is CASSQQMQGIYEQYF. CDR3 in DNA: TGTGCCAGCAGCCAACAAATGCAGGGTATATACGAGCAGTACTTC. The V call is TRBV9, the J call TRBJ2-7; weak D call: TRBD1 (5 bases). Germline CDR1 is SGDLS and CDR2 is YYNGEE. The V and J ends lost 4 bases and 4 bases respectively, with 18 bases between them. The CDR3 is 15 residues long.

The chain combines TRBV13 with TRBJ2-6, with 8 bases identical to TRBD1. Trimming removed 4 bases from V and 1 base from J; junction bases left unmatched: 9. The CDR3 extends over 18 amino acids. The germline gives CDR1 PRHDT, CDR2 FYEKMQ (reference sequence). CDR3 DNA: TGTGCCAGCAGCTCCGCCGGAGGGACAGGTTCTGGGGCCAACGTCCTGACTTTC. Translation: CASSSAGGTGSGANVLTF.

The gene calls are TRBV5-1 and TRBJ1-5; D call uncertain. This CDR3 comprises 13 residues. V was trimmed by 1 base and J by 4 bases, leaving 6 bases between them. Germline loops: CDR1 SGHRS, CDR2 YFSETQ. The CDR3 spells CASSLSVNQPQHF. The CDR3 DNA sequence: TGCGCCAGCAGCTTGTCCGTGAATCAGCCCCAGCATTTT. The variable domain in full, with the rest retrieved from reference TRBV5-1 and TRBJ1-5, is KAGVTQTPRYLIKTRGQQVTLSCSPISGHRSVSWYQQTPGQGLQFLFEYFSETQRNKGNFPGRFSGRQFSNSRSEMNVSTLELGDSALYLCASSLSVNQPQHFGDGTRLSIL.

The chain combines TRBV9 with TRBJ2-3; 8 nucleotides align to TRBD1. J gave up 9 bases and V 0 bases, and 6 bases lay outside the gene matches. The CDR3 contains 14 residues. Germline V lookup: CDR1 SGDLS, CDR2 YYNGEE. This CDR3 reads CASSVVQGGDTQYF. The CDR3 region has the DNA TGTGCCAGCAGCGTAGTACAGGGGGGTGACACGCAGTATTTT.